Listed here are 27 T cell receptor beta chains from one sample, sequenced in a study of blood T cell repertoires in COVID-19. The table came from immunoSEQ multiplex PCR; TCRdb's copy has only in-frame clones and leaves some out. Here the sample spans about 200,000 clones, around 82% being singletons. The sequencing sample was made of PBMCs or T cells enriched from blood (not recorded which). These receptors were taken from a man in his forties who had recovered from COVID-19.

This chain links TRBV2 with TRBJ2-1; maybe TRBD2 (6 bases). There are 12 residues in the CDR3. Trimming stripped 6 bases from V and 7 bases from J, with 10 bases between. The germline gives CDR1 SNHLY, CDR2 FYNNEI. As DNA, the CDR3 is TGTGCCAGCAGGGGGGACTGGAATGAGCAGTTCTTC. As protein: CASRGDWNEQFF.

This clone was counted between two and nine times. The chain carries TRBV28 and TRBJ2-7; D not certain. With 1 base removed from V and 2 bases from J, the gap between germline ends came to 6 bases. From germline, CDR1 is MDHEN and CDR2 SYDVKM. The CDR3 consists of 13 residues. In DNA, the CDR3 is TGTGCCAGCAGTTTATTCCGGGCCTACGAGCAGTACTTC. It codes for CASSLFRAYEQYF.

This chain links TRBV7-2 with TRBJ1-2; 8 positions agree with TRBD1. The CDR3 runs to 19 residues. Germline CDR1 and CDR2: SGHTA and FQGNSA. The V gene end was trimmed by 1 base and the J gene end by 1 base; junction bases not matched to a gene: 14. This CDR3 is CASSLVGWTGSEINYGYTF. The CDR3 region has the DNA TGTGCCAGCAGCTTAGTTGGGTGGACAGGGTCCGAGATTAACTATGGCTACACCTTC.

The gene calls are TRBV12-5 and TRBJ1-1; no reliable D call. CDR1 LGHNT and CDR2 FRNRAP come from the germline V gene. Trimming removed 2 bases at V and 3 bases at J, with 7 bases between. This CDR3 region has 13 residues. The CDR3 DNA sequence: TGTGCTAGTGGTTTGACAGCTTACACTGAAGCTTTCTTT. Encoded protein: CASGLTAYTEAFF.

DNA for the CDR3: TGCGCCAGCAGCCAAGGTTCAGACACTGAAGCTTTCTTT. It codes for CASSQGSDTEAFF. V and J are TRBV4-3 and TRBJ1-1; no firm D call. The CDR3 is 13 amino acids. V gave up 1 base and J gave up 3 bases, with 6 bases separating them. Germline V gene sequence: CDR1 LGHNA, CDR2 YSLEER.

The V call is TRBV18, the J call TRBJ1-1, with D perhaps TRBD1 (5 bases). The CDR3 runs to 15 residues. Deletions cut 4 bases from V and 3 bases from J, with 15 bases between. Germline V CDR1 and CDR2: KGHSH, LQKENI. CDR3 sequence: CASSLTRGRDTEAFF. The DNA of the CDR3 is TGTGCCAGCTCACTAACCCGGGGGAGGGACACTGAAGCTTTCTTT.

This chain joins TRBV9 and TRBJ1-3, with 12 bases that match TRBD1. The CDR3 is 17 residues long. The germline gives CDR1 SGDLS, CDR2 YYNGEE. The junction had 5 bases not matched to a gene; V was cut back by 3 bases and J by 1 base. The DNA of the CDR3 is TGTGCCAGCAGCGGGGTGGGACAGGGGGCTTCTGGAAACACCATATATTTT. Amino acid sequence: CASSGVGQGASGNTIYF. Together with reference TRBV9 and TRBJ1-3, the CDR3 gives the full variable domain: DSGVTQTPKHLITATGQRVTLRCSPRSGDLSVYWYQQSLDQGLQFLIQYYNGEERAKGNILERFSAQQFPDLHSELNLSSLELGDSALYFCASSGVGQGASGNTIYFGEGSWLTVV.

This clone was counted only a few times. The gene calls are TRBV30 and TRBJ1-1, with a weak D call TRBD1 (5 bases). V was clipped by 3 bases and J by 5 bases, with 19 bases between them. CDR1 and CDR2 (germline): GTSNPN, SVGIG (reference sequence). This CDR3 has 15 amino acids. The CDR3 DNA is TGTGCCTGGAGCCTTCGAGGGGAGGGACGGACTGAAGCTTTCTTT. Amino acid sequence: CAWSLRGEGRTEAFF.

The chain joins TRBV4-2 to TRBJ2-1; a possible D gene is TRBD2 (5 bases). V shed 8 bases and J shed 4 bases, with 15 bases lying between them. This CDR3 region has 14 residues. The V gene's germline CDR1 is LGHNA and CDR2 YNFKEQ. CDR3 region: CASHDSRGYNEQFF. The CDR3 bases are TGTGCCAGCCACGATTCCCGAGGGTACAATGAGCAGTTCTTC.

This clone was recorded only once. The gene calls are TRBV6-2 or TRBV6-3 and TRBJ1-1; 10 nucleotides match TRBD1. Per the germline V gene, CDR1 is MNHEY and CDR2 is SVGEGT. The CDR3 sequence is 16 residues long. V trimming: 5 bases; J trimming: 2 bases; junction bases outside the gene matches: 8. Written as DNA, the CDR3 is TGTGCCAGCAGTGGCGACAGGGGGCGCGGTAACACTGAAGCTTTCTTT. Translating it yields CASSGDRGRGNTEAFF.

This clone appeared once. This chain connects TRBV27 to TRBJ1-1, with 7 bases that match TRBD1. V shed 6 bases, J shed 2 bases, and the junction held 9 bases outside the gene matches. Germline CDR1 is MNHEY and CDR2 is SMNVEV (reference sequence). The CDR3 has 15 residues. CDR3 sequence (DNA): TGTGCCAGCAGGATAAACACAGGGGAAAACACTGAAGCTTTCTTT. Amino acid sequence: CASRINTGENTEAFF.

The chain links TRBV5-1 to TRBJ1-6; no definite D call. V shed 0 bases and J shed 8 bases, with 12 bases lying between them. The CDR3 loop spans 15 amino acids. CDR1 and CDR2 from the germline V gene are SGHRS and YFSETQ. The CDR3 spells CASSLDGSIDSPLHF. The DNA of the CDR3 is TGCGCCAGCAGCTTGGACGGGTCTATCGATTCACCCCTCCACTTT.

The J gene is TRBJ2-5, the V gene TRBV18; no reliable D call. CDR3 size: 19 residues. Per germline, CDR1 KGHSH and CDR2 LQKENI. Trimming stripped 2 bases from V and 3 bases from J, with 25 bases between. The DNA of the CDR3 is TGTGCCAGCTCACCAGGTCTCCCCCGCTCACGATACGAGGAAGAGACCCAGTACTTC. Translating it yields CASSPGLPRSRYEEETQYF.

CDR3 in amino acids: CASSLGVAQGYQPQHF. CDR3 nucleotides: TGTGCCAGCAGCTTAGGGGTAGCACAGGGCTATCAGCCCCAGCATTTT. The chain combines TRBV7-9 with TRBJ1-5, with D possibly matching TRBD1 (6 bases). The CDR3 has 16 residues. Trimming cost V 1 base and J 5 bases, with 15 bases left between them. CDR1 SEHNR and CDR2 FQNEAQ come from the germline V gene (reference sequence).

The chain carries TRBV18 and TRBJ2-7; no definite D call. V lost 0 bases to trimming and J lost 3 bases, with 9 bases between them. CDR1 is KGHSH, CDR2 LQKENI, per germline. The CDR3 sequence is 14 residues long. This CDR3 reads CASSPPPPRYEQYF. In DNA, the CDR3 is TGTGCCAGCTCACCACCCCCCCCTCGCTACGAGCAGTACTTC.

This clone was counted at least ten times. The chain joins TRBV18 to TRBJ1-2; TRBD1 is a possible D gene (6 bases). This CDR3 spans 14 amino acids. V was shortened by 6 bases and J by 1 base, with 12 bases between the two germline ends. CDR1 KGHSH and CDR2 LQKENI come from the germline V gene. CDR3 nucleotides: TGTGCCAGCTCTTTACAGGGACGTAACTATGGCTACACCTTC. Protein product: CASSLQGRNYGYTF.

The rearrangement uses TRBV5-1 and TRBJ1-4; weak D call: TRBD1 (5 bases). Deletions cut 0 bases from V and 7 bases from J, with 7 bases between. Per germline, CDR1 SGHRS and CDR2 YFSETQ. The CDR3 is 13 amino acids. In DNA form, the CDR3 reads TGCGCCAGCAGCTTGGGACAGCGTGAAAAACTGTTTTTT. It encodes CASSLGQREKLFF.

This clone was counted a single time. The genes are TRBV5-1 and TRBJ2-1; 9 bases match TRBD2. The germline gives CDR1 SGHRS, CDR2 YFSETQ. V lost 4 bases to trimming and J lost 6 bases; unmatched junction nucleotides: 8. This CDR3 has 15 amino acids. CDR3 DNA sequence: TGCGCCAGCAGCCGGGCGGCTAGCGGGATCAATGAGCAGTTCTTC. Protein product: CASSRAASGINEQFF.

CDR3 bases: TGTGCCAGCAGTGTACTAGCGGGGTACGAGCAGTACGTC. Its translation: CASSVLAGYEQYV. The chain carries TRBV6-2 or TRBV6-3 and TRBJ2-7; 10 positions match TRBD2. V trimming: 5 bases; J trimming: 4 bases; junction bases outside the gene matches: 2. CDR1 and CDR2 from the germline V gene are MNHEY and SVGEGT. The CDR3 spans 13 residues.

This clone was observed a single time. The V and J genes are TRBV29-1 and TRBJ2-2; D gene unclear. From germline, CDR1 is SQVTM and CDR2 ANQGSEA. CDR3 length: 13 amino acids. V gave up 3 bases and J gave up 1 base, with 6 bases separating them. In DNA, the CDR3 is TGCAGCGTTGATCCAGGGAACACCGGGGAGCTGTTTTTT. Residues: CSVDPGNTGELFF.

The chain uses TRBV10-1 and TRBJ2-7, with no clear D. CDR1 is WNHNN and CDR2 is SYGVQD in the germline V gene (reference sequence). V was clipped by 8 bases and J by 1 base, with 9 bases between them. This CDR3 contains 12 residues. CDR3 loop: CASGTASYEQYF. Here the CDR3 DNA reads TGCGCCAGCGGAACAGCATCCTACGAGCAGTACTTC.

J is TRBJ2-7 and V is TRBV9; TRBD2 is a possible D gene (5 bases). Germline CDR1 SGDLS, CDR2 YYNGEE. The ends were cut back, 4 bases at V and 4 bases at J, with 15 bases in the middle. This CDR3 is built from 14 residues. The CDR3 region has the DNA TGTGCCAGCAGCCCCAACATAGAGGGTTACGAGCAGTACTTC. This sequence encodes CASSPNIEGYEQYF.

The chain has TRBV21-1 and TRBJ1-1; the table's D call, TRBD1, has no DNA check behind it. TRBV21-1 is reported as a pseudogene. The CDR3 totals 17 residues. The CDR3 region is CASSPAGPSSMNTEAFF. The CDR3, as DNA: TGTGCCAGCAGCCCCGCAGGGCCCTCAAGCATGAACACTGAAGCTTTCTTT.

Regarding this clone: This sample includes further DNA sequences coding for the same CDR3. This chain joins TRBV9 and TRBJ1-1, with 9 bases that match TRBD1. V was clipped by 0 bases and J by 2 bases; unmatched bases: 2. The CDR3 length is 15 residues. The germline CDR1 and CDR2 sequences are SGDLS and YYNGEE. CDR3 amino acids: CASSVAGQGNTEAFF. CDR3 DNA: TGTGCCAGCAGCGTAGCGGGACAGGGAAACACTGAAGCTTTCTTT.

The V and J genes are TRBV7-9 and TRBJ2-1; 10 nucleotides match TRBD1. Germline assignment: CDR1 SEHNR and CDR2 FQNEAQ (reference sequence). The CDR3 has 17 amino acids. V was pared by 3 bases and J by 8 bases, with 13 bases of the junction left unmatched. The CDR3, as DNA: TGTGCCAGCAGCTTTAGTTATGGGACAGGGGCGGGCGATGAGCAGTTCTTC. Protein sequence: CASSFSYGTGAGDEQFF.

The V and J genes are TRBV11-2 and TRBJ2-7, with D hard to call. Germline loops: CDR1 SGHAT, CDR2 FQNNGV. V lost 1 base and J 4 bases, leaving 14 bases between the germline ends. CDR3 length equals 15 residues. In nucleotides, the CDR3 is TGTGCCAGCAGCTTAGCGGCAGGCACGTTTTACGAGCAGTACTTC. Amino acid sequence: CASSLAAGTFYEQYF.

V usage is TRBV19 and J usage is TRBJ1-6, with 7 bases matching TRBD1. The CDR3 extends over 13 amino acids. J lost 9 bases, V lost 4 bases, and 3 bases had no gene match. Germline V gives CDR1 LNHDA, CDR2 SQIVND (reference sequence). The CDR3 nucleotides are TGTGCCAGTAGTACGACAGGGCGTTCACCCCTCCACTTT. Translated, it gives CASSTTGRSPLHF.